This T cell receptor (beta chain) was retrieved from a study of blood T cell repertoires in COVID-19. V lost 4 bases, J lost 5 bases, and 12 bases lay in between. This CDR3 has 13 residues. Cohort allocation depended upon clinical history that participants reported. How the authors handled the data: Estimates of nucleated cell counts were drawn from the amplification of reference gene primers. Some clones are missing from TCRdb's copy, which holds only in-frame ones; the method was immunoSEQ multiplex PCR. V and J calls and clone size follow that table, whereas D and trimming were derived from the DNA. The profile shows roughly 300,000 clones, approximately 91% of them singletons.

The TCR was taken from a woman in her forties with acute COVID-19. The source material was PBMCs or T cells enriched from blood (not recorded which). The chain has TRBV12-3 or TRBV12-4 and TRBJ2-7; the D gene is possibly TRBD2 (6 bases). The DNA of the CDR3 is TGTGCCAGCAGTTATAAACCGGGGGACGAGCAGTACTTC. Translated: CASSYKPGDEQYF.